This TCR beta chain appears in the sequencing data of a study of cytomegalovirus exposure and HLA in healthy donors. Study-wide points: What a later analysis showed was that several of the most significant clusters appeared linked to common viral pathogens.

Comments on this clone: Antigen specificity is unknown.

It was with 60 Vbeta and 13 Jbeta primers that the PCR ran. Profiling relied on immunoSEQ multiplex PCR, and the TCRdb table lists in-frame clones only, not all of them. The sample consists of some 140,000 clones, 73% of them appearing once. CDR1 and CDR2 from the germline V gene are MNHNY and SVGAGI (reference sequence). Germline trimming cut 10 bases from V and 4 bases from J; bases unmatched to any gene: 16. The CDR3 is made up of 15 amino acids. The chain carries TRBV6-6 and TRBJ2-7, with 7 bases that match TRBD1. The clonotype comes from a woman in her thirties or forties in good health and CMV-seronegative. The sample comprised PBMCs. The CDR3 sequence: CATTPRQGSSYEQYF. In DNA, the CDR3 is TGTGCCACTACCCCCCGACAGGGATCGTCTTACGAGCAGTACTTC.